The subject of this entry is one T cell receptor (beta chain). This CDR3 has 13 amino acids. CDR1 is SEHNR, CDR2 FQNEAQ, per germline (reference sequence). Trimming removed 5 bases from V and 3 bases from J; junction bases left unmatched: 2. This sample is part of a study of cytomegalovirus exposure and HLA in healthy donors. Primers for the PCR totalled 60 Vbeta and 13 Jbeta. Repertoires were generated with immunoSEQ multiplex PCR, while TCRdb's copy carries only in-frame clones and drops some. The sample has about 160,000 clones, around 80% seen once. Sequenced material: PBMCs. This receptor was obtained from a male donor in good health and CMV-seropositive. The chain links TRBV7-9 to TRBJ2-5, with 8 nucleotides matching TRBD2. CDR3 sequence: CASSRREEETQYF. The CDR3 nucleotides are TGTGCCAGCAGCCGGCGGGAGGAAGAGACCCAGTACTTC.